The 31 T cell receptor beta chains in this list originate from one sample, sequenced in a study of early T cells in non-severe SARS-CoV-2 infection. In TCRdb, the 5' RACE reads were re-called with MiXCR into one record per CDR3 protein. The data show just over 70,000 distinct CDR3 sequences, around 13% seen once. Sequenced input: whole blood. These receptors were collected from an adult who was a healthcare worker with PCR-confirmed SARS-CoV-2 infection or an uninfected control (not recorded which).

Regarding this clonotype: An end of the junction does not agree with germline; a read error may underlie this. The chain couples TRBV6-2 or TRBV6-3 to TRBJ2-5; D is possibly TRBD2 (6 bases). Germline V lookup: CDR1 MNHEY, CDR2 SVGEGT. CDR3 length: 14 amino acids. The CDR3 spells CAGSEGTSIETQYF. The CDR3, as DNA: TGTGCCGGCAGTGAAGGGACTTCTATCGAGACCCAGTACTTC.

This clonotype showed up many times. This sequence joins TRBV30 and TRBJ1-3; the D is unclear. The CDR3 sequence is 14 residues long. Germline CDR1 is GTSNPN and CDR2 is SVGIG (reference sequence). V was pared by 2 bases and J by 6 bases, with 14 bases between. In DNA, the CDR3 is TGTGCCTGGAGTTCCGGATTTGGGGAAAACACCATATATTTT. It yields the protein CAWSSGFGENTIYF.

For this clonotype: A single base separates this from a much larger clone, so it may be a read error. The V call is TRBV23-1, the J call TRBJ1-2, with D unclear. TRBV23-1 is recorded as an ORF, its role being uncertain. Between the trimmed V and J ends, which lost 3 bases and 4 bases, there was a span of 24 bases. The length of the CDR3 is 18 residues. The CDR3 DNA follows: TGCGCCAGCAGTCAGTGGTTCCGCCCCCACCATTGGGGCTATGGCTACACCTTC. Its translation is CASSQWFRPHHWGYGYTF.

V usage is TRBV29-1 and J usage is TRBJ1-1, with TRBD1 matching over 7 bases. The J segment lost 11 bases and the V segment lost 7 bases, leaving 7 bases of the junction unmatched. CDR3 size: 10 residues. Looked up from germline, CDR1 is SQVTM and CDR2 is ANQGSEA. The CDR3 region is CSAAGGGAFF. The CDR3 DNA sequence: TGCAGCGCAGCAGGGGGAGGTGCTTTCTTT. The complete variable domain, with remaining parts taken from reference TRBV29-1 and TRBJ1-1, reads SAVISQKPSRDICQRGTSLTIQCQVDSQVTMMFWYRQQPGQSLTLIATANQGSEATYESGFVIDKFPISRPNLTFSTLTVSNMSPEDSSIYLCSAAGGGAFFGQGTRLTVV.

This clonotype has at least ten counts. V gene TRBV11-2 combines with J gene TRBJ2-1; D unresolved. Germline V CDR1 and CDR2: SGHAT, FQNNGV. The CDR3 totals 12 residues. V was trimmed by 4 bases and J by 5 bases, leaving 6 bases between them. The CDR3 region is CASSSRHNEQFF. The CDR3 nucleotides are TGTGCCAGCAGCTCCAGACACAATGAGCAGTTCTTC.

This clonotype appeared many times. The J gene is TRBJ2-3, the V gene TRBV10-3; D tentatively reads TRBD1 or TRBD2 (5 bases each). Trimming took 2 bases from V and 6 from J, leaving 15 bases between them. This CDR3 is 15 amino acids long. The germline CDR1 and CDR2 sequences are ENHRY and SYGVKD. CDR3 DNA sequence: TGTGCCATCAGTGAGGGGACCCACTATCGGGATACGCAGTATTTT. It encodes CAISEGTHYRDTQYF.

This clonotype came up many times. CDR3 sequence (DNA): TGTGCCAGCAGTTTGCGGGACAGGGTTCCAGAGACCCAGTACTTC. This codes for CASSLRDRVPETQYF. The chain employs TRBV12-3 or TRBV12-4 and TRBJ2-5; the match to TRBD1 covers 9 bases. This CDR3 comprises 15 residues. V gave up 3 bases and J gave up 4 bases; unmatched junction bases: 6.

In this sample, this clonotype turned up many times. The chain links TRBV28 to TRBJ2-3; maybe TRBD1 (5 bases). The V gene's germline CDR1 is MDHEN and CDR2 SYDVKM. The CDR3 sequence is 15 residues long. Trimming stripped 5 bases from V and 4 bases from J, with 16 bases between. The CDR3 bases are TGTGCCAGCAGTCTTGGCAGGGTGTCGGCAGATACGCAGTATTTT. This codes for CASSLGRVSADTQYF.

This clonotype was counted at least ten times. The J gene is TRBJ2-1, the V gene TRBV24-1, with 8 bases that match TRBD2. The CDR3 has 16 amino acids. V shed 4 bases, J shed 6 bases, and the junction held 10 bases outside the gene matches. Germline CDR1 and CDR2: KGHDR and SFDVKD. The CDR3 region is CATSDSGTRPLNEQFF. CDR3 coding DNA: TGTGCCACCAGTGACTCCGGGACTAGACCTCTCAATGAGCAGTTCTTC.

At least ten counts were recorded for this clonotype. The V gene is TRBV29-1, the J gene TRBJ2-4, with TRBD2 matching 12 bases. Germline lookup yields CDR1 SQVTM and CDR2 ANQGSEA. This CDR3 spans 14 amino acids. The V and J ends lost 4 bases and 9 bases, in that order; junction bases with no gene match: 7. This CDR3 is CSVVSSGGAGIQYF. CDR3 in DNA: TGCAGCGTTGTCTCTAGCGGGGGGGCGGGCATTCAGTACTTC.

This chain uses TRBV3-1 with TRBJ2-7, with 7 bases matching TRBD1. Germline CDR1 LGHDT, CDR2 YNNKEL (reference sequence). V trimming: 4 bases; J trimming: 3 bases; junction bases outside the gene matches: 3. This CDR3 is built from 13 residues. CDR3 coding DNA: TGTGCCAGCAGCCCGGGACAGAACTACGAGCAGTACTTC. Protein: CASSPGQNYEQYF.

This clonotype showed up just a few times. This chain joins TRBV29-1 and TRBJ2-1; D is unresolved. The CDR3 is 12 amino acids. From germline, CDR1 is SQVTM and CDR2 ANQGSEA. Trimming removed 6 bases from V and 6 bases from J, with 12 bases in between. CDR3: CSVKTLSNEQFF. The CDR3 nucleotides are TGCAGCGTAAAAACTCTGAGCAATGAGCAGTTCTTC.

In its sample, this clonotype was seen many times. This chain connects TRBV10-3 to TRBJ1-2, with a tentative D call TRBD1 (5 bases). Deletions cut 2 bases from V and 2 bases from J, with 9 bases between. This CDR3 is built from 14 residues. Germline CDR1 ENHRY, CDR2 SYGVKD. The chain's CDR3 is CAISERQMNYGYTF. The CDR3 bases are TGTGCCATCAGTGAGAGACAGATGAACTATGGCTACACCTTC.

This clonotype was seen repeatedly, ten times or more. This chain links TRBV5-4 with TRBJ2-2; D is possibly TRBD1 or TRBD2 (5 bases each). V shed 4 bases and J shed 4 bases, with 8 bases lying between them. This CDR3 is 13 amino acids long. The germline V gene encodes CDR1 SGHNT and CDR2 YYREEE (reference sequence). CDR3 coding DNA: TGTGCCAGCAGCCGGGACGGCACCGGGGAGCTGTTTTTT. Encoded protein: CASSRDGTGELFF. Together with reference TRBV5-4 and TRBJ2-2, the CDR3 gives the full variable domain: ETGVTQSPTHLIKTRGQQVTLRCSSQSGHNTVSWYQQALGQGPQFIFQYYREEENGRGNFPPRFSGLQFPNYSSELNVNALELDDSALYLCASSRDGTGELFFGEGSRLTVL.

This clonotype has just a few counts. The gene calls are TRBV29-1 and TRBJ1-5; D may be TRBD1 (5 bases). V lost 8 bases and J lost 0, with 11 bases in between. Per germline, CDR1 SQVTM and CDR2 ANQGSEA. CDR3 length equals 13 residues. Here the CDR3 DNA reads TGCAGCTGTGGGGGTAATAGCAATCAGCCCCAGCATTTT. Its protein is CSCGGNSNQPQHF.

CDR3 amino acids: CASSLRTSSADTQYF. The DNA for the CDR3 is TGTGCCAGCAGTCTCCGGACTAGCTCGGCAGATACGCAGTATTTT. This sequence joins TRBV12-3 or TRBV12-4 and TRBJ2-3; 8 bases agree with TRBD2. V shed 5 bases, J shed 4 bases, and the junction held 8 bases outside the gene matches. The CDR3 totals 15 residues.

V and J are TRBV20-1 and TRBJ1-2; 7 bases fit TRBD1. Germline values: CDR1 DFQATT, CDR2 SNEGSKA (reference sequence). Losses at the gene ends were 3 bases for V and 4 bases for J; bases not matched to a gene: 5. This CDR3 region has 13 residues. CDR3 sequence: CSARRQGAYGYTF. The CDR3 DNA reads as TGCAGTGCTAGGAGACAGGGTGCCTATGGCTACACCTTC.

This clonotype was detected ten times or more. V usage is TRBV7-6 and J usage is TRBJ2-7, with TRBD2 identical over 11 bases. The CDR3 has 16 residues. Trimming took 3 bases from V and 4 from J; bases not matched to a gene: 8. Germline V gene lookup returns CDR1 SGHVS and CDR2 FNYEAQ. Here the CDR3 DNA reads TGTGCCAGCAGCTTTTTGACTAGCGGGGCGATATACGAGCAGTACTTC. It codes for CASSFLTSGAIYEQYF.

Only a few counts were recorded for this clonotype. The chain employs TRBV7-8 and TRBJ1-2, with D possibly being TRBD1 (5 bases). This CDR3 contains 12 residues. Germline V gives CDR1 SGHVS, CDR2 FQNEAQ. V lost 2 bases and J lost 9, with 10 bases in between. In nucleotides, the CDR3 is TGTGCCAGCAGCTTACGGGACTCACGCTACACCTTC. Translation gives CASSLRDSRYTF.

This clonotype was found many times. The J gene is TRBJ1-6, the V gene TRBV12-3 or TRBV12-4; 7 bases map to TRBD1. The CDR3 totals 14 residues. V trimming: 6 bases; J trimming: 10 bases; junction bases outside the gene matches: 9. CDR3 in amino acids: CASRGDRETSPLHF. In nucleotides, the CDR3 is TGTGCCAGCAGGGGAGACAGGGAGACATCACCCCTCCACTTT.

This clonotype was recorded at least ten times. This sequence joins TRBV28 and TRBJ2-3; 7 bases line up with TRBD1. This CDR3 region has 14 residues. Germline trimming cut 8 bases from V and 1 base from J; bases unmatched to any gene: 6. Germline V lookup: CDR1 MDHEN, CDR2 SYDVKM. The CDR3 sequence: CASGGDRGTDTQYF. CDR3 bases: TGTGCCAGCGGGGGAGACAGGGGCACAGATACGCAGTATTTT. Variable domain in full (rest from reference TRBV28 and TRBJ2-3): DVKVTQSSRYLVKRTGEKVFLECVQDMDHENMFWYRQDPGLGLRLIYFSYDVKMKEKGDIPEGYSVSREKKERFSLILESASTNQTSMYLCASGGDRGTDTQYFGPGTRLTVL.

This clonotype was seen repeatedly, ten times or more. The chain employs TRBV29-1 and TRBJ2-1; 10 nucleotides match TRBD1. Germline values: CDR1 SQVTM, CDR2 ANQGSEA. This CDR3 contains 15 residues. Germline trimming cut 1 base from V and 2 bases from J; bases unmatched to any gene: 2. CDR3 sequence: CSVEGQGAPYNEQFF. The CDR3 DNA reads TGCAGCGTTGAAGGACAGGGGGCACCCTACAATGAGCAGTTCTTC.

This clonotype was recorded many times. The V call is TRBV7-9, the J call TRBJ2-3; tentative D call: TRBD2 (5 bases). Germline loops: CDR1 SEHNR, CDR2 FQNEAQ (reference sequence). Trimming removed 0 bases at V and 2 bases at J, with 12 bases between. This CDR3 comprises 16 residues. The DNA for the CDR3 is TGTGCCAGCAGCTTAGCGGGGAGCAGACCCACAGATACGCAGTATTTT. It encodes CASSLAGSRPTDTQYF.

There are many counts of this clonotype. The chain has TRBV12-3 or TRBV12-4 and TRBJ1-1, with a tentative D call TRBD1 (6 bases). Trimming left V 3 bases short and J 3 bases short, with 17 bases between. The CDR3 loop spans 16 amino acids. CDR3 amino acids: CASSFGPEQGDTEAFF. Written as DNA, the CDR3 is TGTGCCAGCAGTTTTGGTCCGGAACAGGGTGACACTGAAGCTTTCTTT.

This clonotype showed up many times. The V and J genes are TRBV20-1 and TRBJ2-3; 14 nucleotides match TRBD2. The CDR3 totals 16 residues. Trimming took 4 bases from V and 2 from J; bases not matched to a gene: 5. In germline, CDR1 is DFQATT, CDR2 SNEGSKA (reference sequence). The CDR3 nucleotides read TGCAGTGCTATCAGACTAGCGGGGGGGACCACAGATACGCAGTATTTT. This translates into CSAIRLAGGTTDTQYF.

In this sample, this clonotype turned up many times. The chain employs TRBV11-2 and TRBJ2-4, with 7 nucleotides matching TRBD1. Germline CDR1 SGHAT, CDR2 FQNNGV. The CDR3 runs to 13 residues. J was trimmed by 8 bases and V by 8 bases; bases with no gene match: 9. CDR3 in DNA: TGTGCCAGCTGTAAGACAGGGTTGGACATTCAGTACTTC. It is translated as CASCKTGLDIQYF.

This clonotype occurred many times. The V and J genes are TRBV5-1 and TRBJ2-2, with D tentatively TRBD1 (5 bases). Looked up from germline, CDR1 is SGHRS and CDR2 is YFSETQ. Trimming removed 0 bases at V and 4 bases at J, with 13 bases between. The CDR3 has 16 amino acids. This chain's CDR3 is CASSLAVHRSTGELFF. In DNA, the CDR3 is TGCGCCAGCAGCTTGGCCGTGCACAGGAGCACCGGGGAGCTGTTTTTT.

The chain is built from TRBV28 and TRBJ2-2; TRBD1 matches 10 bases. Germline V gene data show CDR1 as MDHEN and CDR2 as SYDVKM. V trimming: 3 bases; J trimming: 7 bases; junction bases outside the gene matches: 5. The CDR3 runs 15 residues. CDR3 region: CASSFGTGAVGELFF. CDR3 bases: TGTGCCAGCAGTTTCGGGACAGGGGCAGTCGGGGAGCTGTTTTTT.

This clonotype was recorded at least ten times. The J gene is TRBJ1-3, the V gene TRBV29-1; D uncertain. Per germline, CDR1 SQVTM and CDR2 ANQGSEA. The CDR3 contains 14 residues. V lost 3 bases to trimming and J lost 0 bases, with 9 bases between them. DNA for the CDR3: TGCAGCGTTGATCAATTTTCCTCTGGAAACACCATATATTTT. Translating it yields CSVDQFSSGNTIYF.

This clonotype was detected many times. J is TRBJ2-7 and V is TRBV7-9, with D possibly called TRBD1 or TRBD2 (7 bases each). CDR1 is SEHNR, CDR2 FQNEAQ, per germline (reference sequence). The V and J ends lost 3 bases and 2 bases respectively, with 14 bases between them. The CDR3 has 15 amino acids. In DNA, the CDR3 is TGTGCCAGCAGCTTCAGCGGGGACAGAGCCTACGAGCAGTACTTC. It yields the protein CASSFSGDRAYEQYF.

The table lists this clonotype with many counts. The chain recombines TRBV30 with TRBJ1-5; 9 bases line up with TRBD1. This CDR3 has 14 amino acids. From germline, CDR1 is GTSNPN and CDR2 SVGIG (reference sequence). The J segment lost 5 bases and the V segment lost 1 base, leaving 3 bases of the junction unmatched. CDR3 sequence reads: CAWSATGGYQPQHF. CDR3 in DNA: TGTGCCTGGAGTGCGACAGGGGGGTATCAGCCCCAGCATTTT.